This TCR beta chain was sequenced for a study of blood T cell repertoires in COVID-19 (dated by TCRdb to 2020 to 2021). Looking at the study overall: Samples covering the acute and convalescent phases of COVID-19 were provided by collaborators in the United States, Italy and Spain. The material from the prospective study consisted of cDNA or gDNA derived from T cells, B-cell-depleted T cells, or PBMCs. The dataset comprised deeply sampled blood TCRbeta repertoires from subjects exposed to, actively infected with, or recovered from COVID-19. The samples were drawn from two sources: the first 160 participants of the ongoing ImmuneRACE study, and 1,254 subjects contributed by 6 global collaborators. The repertoires were released in a freely available public database meant as a resource for research on the immune response to SARS-CoV-2. The sample metadata nearly always contained a de-identified subject ID, COVID-19 status, age in years and sex. HLA class I and class II types, where available, came from metadata supplied by the sample provider rather than from assay-based typing. Points the paper makes about the study in general: How much clinical and demographic metadata was included differed by source and by participant, and the metadata was provided uncurated.

Turning to this clone: What antigen it recognizes has not been identified. No base-level quality is on record; no much larger clone is a single base apart.

CDR1 and CDR2 (SGHTA, FQGNSA) derive from the germline V gene. V is cut back by 5 bases and J by 1 base, with 7 bases in the junction unmatched. Spanning cysteine to phenylalanine, the CDR3 consists of 15 amino acids. The CDR3 DNA has 45 bases and is translated from base 1. The immunoSEQ Assay, a bias-controlled multiplex PCR, was used to amplify TCRbeta CDR3 regions from genomic DNA. The authors' analysis ran thus. Within the assay, amplification of reference gene primers was used to estimate how many nucleated cells each sample contained. To quantify the absolute abundance of each unique TCRbeta CDR3 rearrangement, sequence reads were collapsed and filtered. For each sample, productive Simpson clonality was calculated as the square root of Simpson's diversity index across productive rearrangements. TCRdb took this table from immuneACCESS and kept in-frame rearrangements with V and J called. Such tables lack part of the clones; where checked against another copy, unresolved V genes explain under half of the gap, and the rest is unexplained. V and J calls and clone size come straight from that table; D and trimming were deduced from the DNA. Within this sample are about 21,000 clones, with roughly four fifths of them counted one time only. Over 6.5% of the sample is taken by the ten largest.

Whole blood was collected in K2EDTA tubes by collaborating institutions according to the institutions' own protocols. Collaborator samples were shipped for TCRbeta analysis as frozen whole blood, isolated PBMCs, or DNA extracted from either sample type. This clonotype was sampled from a human donor in a cohort sampled during active COVID-19. The sequenced sample was peripheral blood. This sequence uses TRBV7-2 and TRBJ1-1; the central 7 bases match TRBD1. DNA sequence: TGTGCCAGCAGCGCAACCGGGACAGCGAACACTGAAGCTTTCTTT. Translated, it gives CASSATGTANTEAFF.